Listed below are T cell receptor beta chains from one sample, sequenced in a study of T cell responses to AZD1222 COVID-19 vaccine. Repertoires were generated with immunoSEQ multiplex PCR, while TCRdb's copy carries only in-frame clones and drops some. The data hold 100,000 to 120,000 clones, with over 75% observed a single time. Sequenced here: peripheral blood, sampled on day 0 of AZD1222 vaccination. The receptors were gathered from an adult in good health. CDR3s include the opening cysteine and the closing phenylalanine or tryptophan. Fields, in order: V gene, D gene, CDR3 protein. A D gene is named only where the DNA matches it firmly.

V: TRBV10-1; D: TRBD1; CDR3: CASSLVTGGRDTEAFF
V: TRBV19; D: TRBD1; CDR3: CASWDRGTTQPQHF
V: TRBV3-1/TRBV3-2; D: .; CDR3: CASSNAMGLNEQFF
V: TRBV19; D: TRBD1; CDR3: CASSPWTGGVQPQHF
V: TRBV24-1; D: TRBD1; CDR3: CATSDSGQGSTGELFF
V: TRBV19; D: .; CDR3: CASNQGLDTGELFF
V: TRBV2; D: .; CDR3: CASSERRNNSPLHF
V: TRBV19; D: .; CDR3: CASSIYRRSPGELFF
V: TRBV7-9; D: .; CDR3: CASGIGRYNEQFF
V: TRBV5-1; D: .; CDR3: CASKTNQETQYF
V: TRBV5-4; D: TRBD1; CDR3: CASSVRQGGYEQYF
V: TRBV7-6; D: TRBD1; CDR3: CASSPQTGLTPYEQYF
V: TRBV28; D: .; CDR3: CASSLDAGRGYEQYF
V: TRBV28; D: .; CDR3: CASSSQGAGRAFF
V: TRBV5-1; D: .; CDR3: CASSLQSGEKQYF
V: TRBV7-7; D: .; CDR3: CASSLDGGPADTQYF
V: TRBV5-1; D: .; CDR3: CASSRGSANTEAFF
V: TRBV9; D: .; CDR3: CASSVEPVSNYGYTF
V: TRBV4-3; D: .; CDR3: CASSSISGLNEKLFF
V: TRBV27; D: .; CDR3: CASSSGFNSPLHF
V: TRBV4-1; D: .; CDR3: CASSQQGDTQYF
V: TRBV27; D: .; CDR3: CASSLGRSYNEQFF
V: TRBV6-5; D: TRBD1; CDR3: CASRPGTGHNQPQHF
V: TRBV19; D: TRBD2; CDR3: CASSIDLLAGAYEQYF
V: TRBV6-4; D: .; CDR3: CASSRGPEGTDTQYF
V: TRBV7-2; D: .; CDR3: CASSFPSTDTQYF
V: TRBV4-2; D: .; CDR3: CASSQESGSGANVLTF
V: TRBV5-6; D: TRBD1; CDR3: CASSLAGQGGEQYF
V: TRBV28; D: TRBD1; CDR3: CASTRGALQHF
V: TRBV7-9; D: .; CDR3: CASSLMNQETQYF
V: TRBV7-9; D: .; CDR3: CASSLGLRGYTF
V: TRBV6-5; D: TRBD2; CDR3: CASSYGRAGGTDTQYF
V: TRBV4-1; D: .; CDR3: CASSQDAGGTEAFF
V: TRBV5-4; D: .; CDR3: CASSIENYGYTF
V: TRBV11-2; D: TRBD1; CDR3: CASSLLVGQGRADTEAFF
V: TRBV9; D: .; CDR3: CASSPGGEVETEAFF
V: TRBV20-1; D: .; CDR3: CSASQGGGQPQHF
V: TRBV27; D: .; CDR3: CASITWQPQETQYF
V: TRBV5-1; D: TRBD1; CDR3: CASRWTGFSGETQYF
V: TRBV28; D: .; CDR3: CASSWGGRSNQPQHF
V: TRBV18; D: TRBD2; CDR3: CASSPPGVAGASYNEQFF
V: TRBV7-9; D: TRBD2; CDR3: CASSSTLAGVSREQYF
V: TRBV7-9; D: TRBD1; CDR3: CASSLAGGADTQYF